This is a list of T cell receptor beta chains from one sample in a study of blood T cells in healthy people across ages. TCRdb reanalysed the 5' RACE reads using MiXCR and keeps one entry per CDR3 protein. The sample holds 710,000 or so distinct CDR3 sequences, about a fifth seen once. What was sequenced was blood. All receptors derive from a man aged 65 to 85 in good health. Each CDR3 is given with its conserved first and last residue. The order of the fields is CDR3 DNA, CDR3 protein, D gene, V gene, J gene, clone size. D genes are given only for firm matches. Some rows mark clone size as missing; the rest say once, few, many or name a class of expanded clone.

CDR3nt: TGTGCCATCAGTGATAGCGGGAGCTACAATGAGCAGTTCTTC
CDR3aa: CAISDSGSYNEQFF
d_gene: TRBD2
v_gene: TRBV10-3
j_gene: TRBJ2-1
abundance: -

CDR3nt: TGTGCCAGCAGTTTAGAGTGGAACTATGGCTACACCTTC
CDR3aa: CASSLEWNYGYTF
d_gene: -
v_gene: TRBV12-3/TRBV12-4
j_gene: TRBJ1-2
abundance: few

CDR3nt: TGTGCCAGCAGCTTTTGGGCGGCGGATACGCAGTATTTT
CDR3aa: CASSFWAADTQYF
d_gene: -
v_gene: TRBV7-2
j_gene: TRBJ2-3
abundance: -

CDR3nt: TGTGCCAGCAGTCCCCCGGGAGGGGCAGGAGCCAAAAACATTCAGTACTTC
CDR3aa: CASSPPGGAGAKNIQYF
d_gene: TRBD2
v_gene: TRBV25-1
j_gene: TRBJ2-4
abundance: -

CDR3nt: TGTGCCAGCAGCCCCCCGTGGGGGGAAGTAGAGACCCAGTACTTC
CDR3aa: CASSPPWGEVETQYF
d_gene: -
v_gene: TRBV7-9
j_gene: TRBJ2-5
abundance: -

CDR3nt: TGTGCCAGCAGTCCGCTGGGACTAGCGGCTTACAATGAGCAGTTCTTC
CDR3aa: CASSPLGLAAYNEQFF
d_gene: TRBD2
v_gene: TRBV27
j_gene: TRBJ2-1
abundance: few

CDR3nt: TGTGCCAGCAGTTTAGCGCATCGGGGAAACACTGAAGCTTTCTTT
CDR3aa: CASSLAHRGNTEAFF
d_gene: -
v_gene: TRBV12-3/TRBV12-4
j_gene: TRBJ1-1
abundance: few

CDR3nt: TGTGCCAGCGGTGAGAACAATGAGCAGTTCTTC
CDR3aa: CASGENNEQFF
d_gene: -
v_gene: TRBV27
j_gene: TRBJ2-1
abundance: -

CDR3nt: TGTGCCTGGAACCTTGGACAGGCTGAAAAACTGTTTTTT
CDR3aa: CAWNLGQAEKLFF
d_gene: TRBD1
v_gene: TRBV30
j_gene: TRBJ1-4
abundance: few

CDR3nt: TGCAGCGTTAAAGGCAGGTTGGACCTTGAAGCTTTCTTT
CDR3aa: CSVKGRLDLEAFF
d_gene: -
v_gene: TRBV29-1
j_gene: TRBJ1-1
abundance: -

CDR3nt: TGTGCCAGCAGTTACACCCGTTTGAAGGGGGAGCAGTACTTC
CDR3aa: CASSYTRLKGEQYF
d_gene: -
v_gene: TRBV6-5
j_gene: TRBJ2-5
abundance: -

CDR3nt: TGTGCCAGCCCAAAAGGCGACGCGGGGACATCGGCCAATGAAAAACTGTTTTTT
CDR3aa: CASPKGDAGTSANEKLFF
d_gene: -
v_gene: TRBV7-9
j_gene: TRBJ1-4
abundance: -

CDR3nt: TGTGCCAGCAGCGTGGACCCAATCCGATACAATGAGCAGTTCTTC
CDR3aa: CASSVDPIRYNEQFF
d_gene: -
v_gene: TRBV9
j_gene: TRBJ2-1
abundance: -

CDR3nt: TGTGCCAGCAGCCAAAACAGGGGAGTGACCTACAATGAGCAGTTCTTC
CDR3aa: CASSQNRGVTYNEQFF
d_gene: TRBD1
v_gene: TRBV7-8
j_gene: TRBJ2-1
abundance: -

CDR3nt: TGTGCCAGGGGACAGGGGCCGACCTACGAGCAGTACTTC
CDR3aa: CARGQGPTYEQYF
d_gene: TRBD1
v_gene: TRBV2
j_gene: TRBJ2-7
abundance: -

CDR3nt: TGCAGTGCTAGGTCCAATGAGCAGTTCTTC
CDR3aa: CSARSNEQFF
d_gene: -
v_gene: TRBV20-1
j_gene: TRBJ2-1
abundance: -

CDR3nt: TGTGCCAGCAGCTCTATAGCGGGGGGGCCATCGGTAACAGATACGCAGTATTTT
CDR3aa: CASSSIAGGPSVTDTQYF
d_gene: TRBD2
v_gene: TRBV7-9
j_gene: TRBJ2-3
abundance: -

CDR3nt: TGTGCCAGCAGCATGGTACAGGGGGCGGGTGAAAAACTGTTTTTT
CDR3aa: CASSMVQGAGEKLFF
d_gene: TRBD1
v_gene: TRBV7-9
j_gene: TRBJ1-4
abundance: few

CDR3nt: TGTGCCAGCTCACCACCATCTGCTTACGAGCAGTACTTC
CDR3aa: CASSPPSAYEQYF
d_gene: -
v_gene: TRBV18
j_gene: TRBJ2-7
abundance: few

CDR3nt: TGTGCCAGCTCACCACCTCTGGCTAGCGGAAACAATGAGCAGTTCTTC
CDR3aa: CASSPPLASGNNEQFF
d_gene: TRBD2
v_gene: TRBV18
j_gene: TRBJ2-1
abundance: -

CDR3nt: TGTGCCATCAGTGACCCGGCAGGGTTGACTAATGAAAAACTGTTTTTT
CDR3aa: CAISDPAGLTNEKLFF
d_gene: -
v_gene: TRBV10-3
j_gene: TRBJ1-4
abundance: few

CDR3nt: TGCGCCAGCAGCCGGCGCATTAGAGCTACCGGGGAGCTGTTTTTT
CDR3aa: CASSRRIRATGELFF
d_gene: -
v_gene: TRBV4-3
j_gene: TRBJ2-2
abundance: many

CDR3nt: TGTGCCAGCAGCCAAGTCAGGGTAGCGAACACCGGGGAGCTGTTTTTT
CDR3aa: CASSQVRVANTGELFF
d_gene: -
v_gene: TRBV7-8
j_gene: TRBJ2-2
abundance: few

CDR3nt: TGTGCCAGCAGCTTCCTTAGTTCCGGAAATGAGCAGTTCTTC
CDR3aa: CASSFLSSGNEQFF
d_gene: -
v_gene: TRBV7-9
j_gene: TRBJ2-1
abundance: few

CDR3nt: TGCAGCGTTGCGGACTCAGGCACAGATACGCAGTATTTT
CDR3aa: CSVADSGTDTQYF
d_gene: -
v_gene: TRBV29-1
j_gene: TRBJ2-3
abundance: -

CDR3nt: TGTGCCAGCAGCATCCTGGGAGGGGAGAAACAAGAGACCCAGTACTTC
CDR3aa: CASSILGGEKQETQYF
d_gene: TRBD2
v_gene: TRBV9
j_gene: TRBJ2-5
abundance: -

CDR3nt: TGTGCCAGCAGCGCCGACTCTTATAGCAATCAGCCCCAGCATTTT
CDR3aa: CASSADSYSNQPQHF
d_gene: -
v_gene: TRBV9
j_gene: TRBJ1-5
abundance: -

CDR3nt: TGTGCCAGCAGCCGAGACAGATATTACAATGAGCAGTTCTTC
CDR3aa: CASSRDRYYNEQFF
d_gene: -
v_gene: TRBV6-6
j_gene: TRBJ2-1
abundance: few

CDR3nt: TGCGCCAGCAGCTCGACTCCAGGCTACGAGCAGTACTTC
CDR3aa: CASSSTPGYEQYF
d_gene: -
v_gene: TRBV5-1
j_gene: TRBJ2-7
abundance: -

CDR3nt: TGCGCCAGCAGCTTGGGGCCCCTGGGCTCCTACAATGAGCAGTTCTTC
CDR3aa: CASSLGPLGSYNEQFF
d_gene: -
v_gene: TRBV5-1
j_gene: TRBJ2-1
abundance: once

CDR3nt: TGCAGCTTACGGACAGGGAATGAAAAACTGTTTTTT
CDR3aa: CSLRTGNEKLFF
d_gene: TRBD1
v_gene: TRBV29-1
j_gene: TRBJ1-4
abundance: -